The sequence of this T cell receptor beta chain was determined in a study of blood T cells in healthy people across ages. The study, taken as a whole, reports: PBMCs went unsorted, and a conclusive naive versus antigen-experienced comparison was therefore prevented.

In this sample, this clonotype turned up a few times. What it binds is unknown. CDR1 is SGDLS, CDR2 YYNGEE, per germline. This CDR3 contains 14 residues. Germline trimming cut 0 bases from V and 6 bases from J; bases unmatched to any gene: 2. Next came a second PCR, run for roughly 6 to 11 cycles, which used a sample-barcoded 5' primer along with a J-beta primer mix. TCRdb called the 5' RACE reads again in MiXCR, with one record for every CDR3 protein. The data hold about 640,000 distinct CDR3 sequences, with 58% observed a single time. The sequencing input was blood. The TCR originated in a man between 60 and 75 years old in good health. The chain links TRBV9 to TRBJ2-7; 11 bases map to TRBD2. CDR3 protein: CASSVAGTSGEQYF. CDR3 bases: TGTGCCAGCAGCGTAGCCGGGACTAGCGGCGAGCAGTACTTC.